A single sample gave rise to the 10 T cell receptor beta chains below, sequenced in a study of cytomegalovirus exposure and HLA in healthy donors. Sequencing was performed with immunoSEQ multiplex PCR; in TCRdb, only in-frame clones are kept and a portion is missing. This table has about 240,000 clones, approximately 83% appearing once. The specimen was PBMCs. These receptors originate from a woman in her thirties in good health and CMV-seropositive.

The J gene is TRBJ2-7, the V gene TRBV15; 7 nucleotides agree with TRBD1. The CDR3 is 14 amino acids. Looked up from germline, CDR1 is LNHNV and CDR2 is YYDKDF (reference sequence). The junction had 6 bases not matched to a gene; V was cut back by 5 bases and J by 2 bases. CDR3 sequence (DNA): TGTGCCACCAGCTTCCGACAGGGACCCTACGAGCAGTACTTC. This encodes CATSFRQGPYEQYF.

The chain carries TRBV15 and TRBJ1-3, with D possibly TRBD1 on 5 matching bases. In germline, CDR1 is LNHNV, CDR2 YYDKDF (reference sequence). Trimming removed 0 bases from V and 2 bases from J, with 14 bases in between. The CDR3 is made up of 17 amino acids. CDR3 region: CATSRDNGGATGNTIYF. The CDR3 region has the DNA TGTGCCACCAGCAGAGATAACGGGGGTGCGACTGGAAACACCATATATTTT. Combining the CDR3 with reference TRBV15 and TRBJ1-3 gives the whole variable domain DAMVIQNPRYQVTQFGKPVTLSCSQTLNHNVMYWYQQKSSQAPKLLFHYYDKDFNNEADTPDNFQSRRPNTSFCFLDIRSPGLGDTAMYLCATSRDNGGATGNTIYFGEGSWLTVV.

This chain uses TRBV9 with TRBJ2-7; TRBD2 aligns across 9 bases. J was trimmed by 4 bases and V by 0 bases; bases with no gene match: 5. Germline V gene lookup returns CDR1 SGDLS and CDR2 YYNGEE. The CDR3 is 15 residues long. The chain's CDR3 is CASSVVAGGPYEQYF. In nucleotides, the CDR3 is TGTGCCAGCAGCGTAGTTGCGGGAGGGCCGTACGAGCAGTACTTC.

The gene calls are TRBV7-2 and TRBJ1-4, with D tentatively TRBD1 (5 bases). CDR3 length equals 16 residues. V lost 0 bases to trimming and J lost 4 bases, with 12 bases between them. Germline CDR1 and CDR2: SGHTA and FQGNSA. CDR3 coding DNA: TGTGCCAGCAGCTTAGCCGGGACTCGTGGTAATGAAAAACTGTTTTTT. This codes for CASSLAGTRGNEKLFF.

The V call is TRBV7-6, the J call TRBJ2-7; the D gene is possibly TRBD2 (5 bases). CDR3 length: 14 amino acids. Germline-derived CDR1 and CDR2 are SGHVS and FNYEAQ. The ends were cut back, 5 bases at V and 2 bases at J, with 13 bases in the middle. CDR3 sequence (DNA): TGTGCCAGCAGCCTAGGACCGGGAACCTACGAGCAGTACTTC. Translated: CASSLGPGTYEQYF.

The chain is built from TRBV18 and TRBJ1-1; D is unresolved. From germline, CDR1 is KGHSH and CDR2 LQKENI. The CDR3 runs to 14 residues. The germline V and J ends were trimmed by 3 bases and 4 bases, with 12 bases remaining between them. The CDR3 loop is CASSPREVGTEAFF. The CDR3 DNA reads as TGTGCCAGCTCACCGAGGGAGGTAGGCACTGAAGCTTTCTTT.

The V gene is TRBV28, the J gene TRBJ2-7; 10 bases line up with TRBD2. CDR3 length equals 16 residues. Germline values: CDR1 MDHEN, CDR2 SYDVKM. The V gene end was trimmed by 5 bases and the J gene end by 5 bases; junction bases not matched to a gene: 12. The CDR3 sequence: CASSDPISGGNDEQYF. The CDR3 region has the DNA TGTGCCAGCAGTGACCCAATTAGCGGGGGGAATGACGAGCAGTACTTC.

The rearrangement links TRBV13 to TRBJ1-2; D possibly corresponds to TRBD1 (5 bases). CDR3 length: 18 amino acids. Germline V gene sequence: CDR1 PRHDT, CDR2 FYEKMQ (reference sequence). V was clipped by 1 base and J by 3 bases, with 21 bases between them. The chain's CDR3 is CASSLEGRGSLWDYGYTF. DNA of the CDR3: TGTGCCAGCAGCTTAGAGGGGCGGGGCTCCCTGTGGGACTATGGCTACACCTTC.

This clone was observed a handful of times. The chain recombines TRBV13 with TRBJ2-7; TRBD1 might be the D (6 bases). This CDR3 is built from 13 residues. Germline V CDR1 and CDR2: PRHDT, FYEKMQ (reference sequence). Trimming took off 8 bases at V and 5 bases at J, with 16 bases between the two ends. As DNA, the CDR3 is TGTGCCAGCGCAACAGGGACGGGCCACGAGCAGTACTTC. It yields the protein CASATGTGHEQYF.

The CDR3 region has the DNA TGTGCCAGCAGTGAAGCACCGACAGGGGGAGGTACTGAAGCTTTCTTT. It translates to CASSEAPTGGGTEAFF. This chain uses TRBV6-1 with TRBJ1-1; 9 bases are a match to TRBD1. V dropped 0 bases and J dropped 5; count of bases not matched to a gene: 7. Germline loops: CDR1 MNHNS, CDR2 SASEGT. This CDR3 is 16 amino acids long.